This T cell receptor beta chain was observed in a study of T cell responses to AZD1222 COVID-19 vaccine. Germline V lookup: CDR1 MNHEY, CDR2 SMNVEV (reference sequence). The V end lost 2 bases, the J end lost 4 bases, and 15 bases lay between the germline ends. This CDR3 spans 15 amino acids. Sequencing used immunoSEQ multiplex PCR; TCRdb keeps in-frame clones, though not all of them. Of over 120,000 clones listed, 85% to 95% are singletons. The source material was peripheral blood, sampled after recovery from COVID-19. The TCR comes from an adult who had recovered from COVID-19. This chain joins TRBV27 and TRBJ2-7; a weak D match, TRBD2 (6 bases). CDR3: CASSLEGGVGYEQYF. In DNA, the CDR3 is TGTGCCAGCAGTTTAGAGGGCGGGGTGGGTTACGAGCAGTACTTC.